Below are 15 T cell receptor beta chains sequenced from a single sample in a study of CD8+ T cells in alopecia areata. Documented treatment: oral pan-JAK inhibitor, 5-10 mg twice daily. RNA extraction was followed by reverse transcription into cDNA, which acted as the sequencing template. Libraries were prepared by immunoSEQ multiplex PCR; TCRdb keeps only in-frame clonotypes and omits some of them. The sample carries about 120,000 clones, around 53% recorded once. This specimen was CD4+ T cells sorted from blood, taken at week 4, from a patient treated with tofacitinib. These receptors came from a human donor with alopecia areata.

The chain employs TRBV23-1 and TRBJ1-2; no clear D gene. TRBV23-1 is an open reading frame whose function is uncertain. Trimming left V 10 bases short and J 4 bases short, with 13 bases between. This CDR3 comprises 12 residues. The CDR3 is CATPAGCYGYTF. CDR3 DNA: TGCGCCACCCCCGCGGGGTGCTATGGCTACACCTTC.

The DNA for the CDR3 is TGTGCCAGCTCGACCGGCTATGGCTACACCTTC. This gives the protein CASSTGYGYTF. The V call is TRBV6-5, the J call TRBJ1-2; D gene ambiguous. Germline CDR1 is MNHEY and CDR2 is SVGAGI. The CDR3 sequence is 11 residues long. With 8 bases removed from V and 4 bases from J, the gap between germline ends came to 8 bases.

Only a few counts were recorded for this clone. The V and J genes are TRBV6-1 and TRBJ2-3; 12 positions agree with TRBD2. The V segment lost 3 bases and the J segment 5 bases; nucleotides outside the gene matches: 3. Germline values: CDR1 MNHNS, CDR2 SASEGT. The CDR3 is 15 residues long. Here the CDR3 reads CASSDLAGGEDTQYF. In DNA, the CDR3 is TGTGCCAGCAGTGATCTAGCGGGAGGGGAAGATACGCAGTATTTT.

The V call is TRBV5-1, the J call TRBJ2-1, with D uncertain. V was cut by 0 bases and J by 4 bases, with 8 bases left in between. The CDR3 runs to 14 residues. The V gene's germline CDR1 is SGHRS and CDR2 YFSETQ. The CDR3 region has the DNA TGCGCCAGCAGCTTGGCCGGCCAATACAATGAGCAGTTCTTC. This gives the protein CASSLAGQYNEQFF.

The V call is TRBV7-8, the J call TRBJ1-6; the D is unclear. The CDR3 contains 11 residues. Trimming stripped 2 bases from V and 10 bases from J, with 3 bases between. Germline V gene lookup returns CDR1 SGHVS and CDR2 FQNEAQ. CDR3 DNA: TGTGCCAGCAGCTTAAACTCACCCCTCCACTTT. Its protein is CASSLNSPLHF.

The rearrangement uses TRBV4-1 and TRBJ2-2; no clear D gene. The CDR3 extends over 12 amino acids. Germline assignment: CDR1 MGHRA and CDR2 YSYEKL. V was cut by 7 bases and J by 7 bases, with 10 bases left in between. The CDR3 here is CASTGFGGELFF. For the CDR3, the DNA is TGCGCCAGCACTGGGTTTGGCGGGGAGCTGTTTTTT.

This rearrangement joins TRBV30 to TRBJ1-1; no clear D gene. V was shortened by 4 bases and J by 1 base, with 16 bases between the two germline ends. Germline V gene data show CDR1 as GTSNPN and CDR2 as SVGIG (reference sequence). The length of the CDR3 is 15 residues. CDR3 bases: TGTGCCTGGAAGCGAGCGAGGTCGAGGAACACTGAAGCTTTCTTT. The encoded protein is CAWKRARSRNTEAFF.

The V and J genes are TRBV4-1 and TRBJ2-1; D tentatively fits TRBD1 or TRBD2 (5 bases each). There are 17 residues in the CDR3. Germline CDR1 reads MGHRA; CDR2 reads YSYEKL. V lost 0 bases, J lost 9 bases, and 21 bases lay in between. In nucleotides, the CDR3 is TGCGCCAGCAGCCAAGATTCGGTGGAAGGTCTTGGGGGTGAGCAGTTCTTC. Protein: CASSQDSVEGLGGEQFF.

V is TRBV4-2 and J is TRBJ1-3; the D is unclear. Germline CDR1 reads LGHNA; CDR2 reads YNFKEQ. The CDR3 extends over 15 amino acids. The V end lost 0 bases, the J end lost 0 bases, and 6 bases lay between the germline ends. CDR3 loop: CASSQEQLSGNTIYF. The CDR3 DNA follows: TGTGCCAGCAGCCAAGAACAGCTCTCTGGAAACACCATATATTTT.

This clone was seen a handful of times. The chain carries TRBV30 and TRBJ2-6; 8 positions match TRBD1. CDR3 length: 17 residues. With V trimmed by 1 base and J by 3 bases, 8 bases remained unmatched. Germline values: CDR1 GTSNPN, CDR2 SVGIG (reference sequence). In nucleotides, the CDR3 is TGTGCCTGGAGTGGGGACAGGTCTGGTAGTGGGGCCAACGTCCTGACTTTC. Protein: CAWSGDRSGSGANVLTF.

This clone was found once. The rearrangement joins TRBV5-1 to TRBJ2-1, with TRBD1 matching over 8 bases. Germline loops: CDR1 SGHRS, CDR2 YFSETQ. Trimming at V came to 2 bases and at J to 12 bases, leaving 7 bases not matched to a gene. There are 13 residues in the CDR3. CDR3 region: CASSFSLDRGQFF. The CDR3 DNA reads as TGCGCCAGCAGCTTTAGCTTAGACAGGGGGCAGTTCTTC.

The rearrangement uses TRBV13 and TRBJ2-3, with unresolved D. V was pared by 0 bases and J by 10 bases, with 11 bases between. Germline V gene sequence: CDR1 PRHDT, CDR2 FYEKMQ (reference sequence). The CDR3 totals 13 residues. The CDR3 protein is CASSLGLTGAQYF. The CDR3 DNA is TGTGCCAGCAGCTTAGGCTTAACCGGCGCGCAGTATTTT. The variable domain in full, with the rest retrieved from reference TRBV13 and TRBJ2-3, is AAGVIQSPRHLIKEKRETATLKCYPIPRHDTVYWYQQGPGQDPQFLISFYEKMQSDKGSIPDRFSAQQFSDYHSELNMSSLELGDSALYFCASSLGLTGAQYFGPGTRLTVL.

DNA of the CDR3: TGCGCCAGCAGCCAATTTGCGGGATCGAACACCGGGGAGCTGTTTTTT. Its translation is CASSQFAGSNTGELFF. This chain joins TRBV4-1 and TRBJ2-2, with D maybe TRBD2 (6 bases). Trimming took off 2 bases at V and 0 bases at J, with 10 bases between the two ends. CDR1 and CDR2 from the germline V gene are MGHRA and YSYEKL. CDR3 length equals 16 residues.

This clone was recorded a few times. The CDR3: CSVDTGTGGYGYTF. CDR3 nucleotide sequence: TGCAGCGTTGACACCGGGACAGGGGGATATGGCTACACCTTC. The rearrangement links TRBV29-1 to TRBJ1-2; 11 nucleotides agree with TRBD1. The CDR3 runs 14 residues. Germline V CDR1 and CDR2: SQVTM, ANQGSEA. Germline trimming cut 3 bases from V and 5 bases from J; bases unmatched to any gene: 5.

This clone turned up a few times. The V gene is TRBV4-2, the J gene TRBJ1-2; TRBD1 agrees at 7 bases. Unmatched junction bases numbered 8, after V lost 2 bases and J lost 5 bases. The germline gives CDR1 LGHNA, CDR2 YNFKEQ. The CDR3 totals 15 residues. This CDR3 reads CASSQTPGQPYGYTF. CDR3 nucleotide sequence: TGTGCCAGCAGCCAAACCCCGGGACAGCCATATGGCTACACCTTC.